The 23 T cell receptor beta chains presented below share a single source sample, sequenced in a study of cytomegalovirus exposure and HLA in healthy donors. A multiplex PCR was run with 60 Vbeta primers and 13 Jbeta primers. Data came from immunoSEQ multiplex PCR; TCRdb stores just in-frame clones and leaves some out. In the table there are around 120,000 clones, about 80% of which are singletons. Sequenced input: PBMCs. These receptor sequences come from a woman aged 45-65 years in good health and CMV-seropositive.

The chain couples TRBV30 to TRBJ1-2; perhaps TRBD1 as D (5 bases). CDR1 GTSNPN and CDR2 SVGIG come from the germline V gene (reference sequence). The CDR3 totals 11 residues. V gave up 5 bases and J gave up 4 bases, with 8 bases separating them. This CDR3 reads CAWGAGYGYTF. In DNA form, the CDR3 reads TGTGCCTGGGGGGCTGGCTATGGCTACACCTTC.

J is TRBJ1-6 and V is TRBV27; D possibly corresponds to TRBD1 (5 bases). V lost 0 bases to trimming and J lost 1 base, with 13 bases between them. The CDR3 loop spans 18 amino acids. The germline CDR1 and CDR2 sequences are MNHEY and SMNVEV (reference sequence). CDR3 sequence (DNA): TGTGCCAGCAGTTTATCGGTGAGGGGAGGGTCCTATAATTCACCCCTCCACTTT. This sequence encodes CASSLSVRGGSYNSPLHF.

This chain uses TRBV5-1 with TRBJ1-2, with 7 positions matching TRBD1. V was clipped by 2 bases and J by 8 bases; unmatched bases: 6. The CDR3 consists of 13 residues. Germline loops: CDR1 SGHRS, CDR2 YFSETQ. Here the CDR3 DNA reads TGCGCCAGCAGCTTAAGACAGGGAGAGGGCTACACCTTC. Its translation is CASSLRQGEGYTF.

The V and J genes are TRBV4-1 and TRBJ2-5, with TRBD2 matching 8 bases. From germline, CDR1 is MGHRA and CDR2 YSYEKL. The CDR3 is made up of 16 amino acids. V shed 4 bases, J shed 4 bases, and the junction held 11 bases outside the gene matches. DNA for the CDR3: TGCGCCAGCAGCCTCCGGGGGGGCCAGACTCTAGAGACCCAGTACTTC. Protein product: CASSLRGGQTLETQYF.

Only a few counts were recorded for this clone. The chain recombines TRBV7-8 with TRBJ1-1, with 8 bases identical to TRBD1. The V gene end was trimmed by 5 bases and the J gene end by 1 base; junction bases not matched to a gene: 9. Germline CDR1 SGHVS, CDR2 FQNEAQ. The CDR3 consists of 16 residues. CDR3 loop: CASSLRQGATNTEAFF. The CDR3 DNA follows: TGTGCCAGCAGCCTCCGGCAGGGGGCTACGAACACTGAAGCTTTCTTT.

This rearrangement joins TRBV5-1 to TRBJ2-3; TRBD2 might be the D (5 bases). This CDR3 comprises 17 residues. CDR1 and CDR2 (germline): SGHRS, YFSETQ. The ends were cut back, 0 bases at V and 1 base at J, with 15 bases in the middle. The CDR3 region is CASSLEARGSRTDTQYF. The DNA for the CDR3 is TGCGCCAGCAGCTTGGAGGCCAGAGGGTCCCGCACAGATACGCAGTATTTT.

The chain uses TRBV5-6 and TRBJ2-2; a weak D match, TRBD1 (6 bases). The CDR3 is 13 residues long. The ends were cut back, 4 bases at V and 5 bases at J, with 9 bases in the middle. Germline V gene sequence: CDR1 SGHDT, CDR2 YYEEEE. CDR3 sequence: CASSHRVTGELFF. CDR3 DNA: TGTGCCAGCAGCCACAGGGTTACCGGGGAGCTGTTTTTT.

This clone came up a few times. The chain is built from TRBV29-1 and TRBJ1-1; TRBD1 is a possible D gene (5 bases). Deletions cut 7 bases from V and 1 base from J, with 10 bases between. CDR3 length equals 12 residues. Germline loops: CDR1 SQVTM, CDR2 ANQGSEA. In nucleotides, the CDR3 is TGCAGCGCCGGACACACGAACACTGAAGCTTTCTTT. Translating gives CSAGHTNTEAFF.

The CDR3 nucleotides are TGTGCCAGCAGTTTTATCGGACAGGGGAGCTATGGCTACACCTTC. Its protein product is CASSFIGQGSYGYTF. The J gene is TRBJ1-2, the V gene TRBV27; 9 bases align to TRBD1. CDR1 is MNHEY, CDR2 SMNVEV, per germline (reference sequence). This CDR3 is built from 15 residues. V dropped 3 bases and J dropped 4; count of bases not matched to a gene: 6.

The V call is TRBV7-2, the J call TRBJ1-1; TRBD1 might be the D (6 bases). The CDR3 is 15 amino acids. V gave up 3 bases and J gave up 4 bases, with 15 bases separating them. Looked up from germline, CDR1 is SGHTA and CDR2 is FQGNSA. In DNA, the CDR3 is TGTGCCAGCAGCTTGAATAGCGACAGGAGCACTGAAGCTTTCTTT. Amino acid sequence: CASSLNSDRSTEAFF.

This clone was seen a single time. This chain connects TRBV7-3 to TRBJ2-6; the match to TRBD2 covers 7 bases. CDR1 SGHTA and CDR2 FQGTGA come from the germline V gene. With V trimmed by 5 bases and J by 2 bases, 6 bases remained unmatched. The CDR3 runs to 16 residues. CDR3 protein: CASSVNAGAGANVLTF. The CDR3, as DNA: TGTGCCAGCAGCGTCAACGCGGGGGCTGGGGCCAACGTCCTGACTTTC.

J is TRBJ1-4 and V is TRBV4-3, with 10 bases identical to TRBD1. Germline V gene sequence: CDR1 LGHNA, CDR2 YSLEER. The CDR3 has 14 residues. V trimming: 4 bases; J trimming: 7 bases; junction bases outside the gene matches: 3. Here the CDR3 reads CASSLDRGGEKLFF. The CDR3 DNA reads as TGCGCCAGCAGCCTGGACAGGGGGGGTGAAAAACTGTTTTTT.

The rearrangement links TRBV29-1 to TRBJ2-2, with 9 bases fitting TRBD1. Germline CDR1 is SQVTM and CDR2 is ANQGSEA. CDR3 size: 14 residues. The junction had 5 bases not matched to a gene; V was cut back by 5 bases and J by 4 bases. In DNA, the CDR3 is TGCAGCGTTTCCGGGACAGGGACCACCGGGGAGCTGTTTTTT. This sequence encodes CSVSGTGTTGELFF.

This chain joins TRBV5-6 and TRBJ2-1; D is perhaps TRBD1 (5 bases). V was clipped by 2 bases and J by 8 bases, with 20 bases between them. The CDR3 has 16 residues. Germline V lookup: CDR1 SGHDT, CDR2 YYEEEE. For the CDR3, the DNA is TGTGCCAGCAGCTTCCGAGTCTCCGCAGGGTTCGATGAGCAGTTCTTC. This encodes CASSFRVSAGFDEQFF.

V usage is TRBV7-2 and J usage is TRBJ2-2; TRBD2 aligns across 10 bases. Per the germline V gene, CDR1 is SGHTA and CDR2 is FQGNSA. With 5 bases clipped from V and 3 bases from J, the junction kept 12 bases outside the gene matches. The CDR3 runs to 18 residues. CDR3 sequence (DNA): TGTGCCAGCAGCACCCGGGGTAGCGGGGGGCCCTACACCGGGGAGCTGTTTTTT. This gives the protein CASSTRGSGGPYTGELFF. Together with reference TRBV7-2 and TRBJ2-2, the CDR3 gives the full variable domain: GAGVSQSPSNKVTEKGKDVELRCDPISGHTALYWYRQSLGQGLEFLIYFQGNSAPDKSGLPSDRFSAERTGGSVSTLTIQRTQQEDSAVYLCASSTRGSGGPYTGELFFGEGSRLTVL.

J is TRBJ2-5 and V is TRBV5-1; 8 nucleotides line up with TRBD1. The CDR3 length is 15 residues. The germline V gene has CDR1 SGHRS and CDR2 YFSETQ. The V and J ends lost 2 bases and 1 base, in that order; junction bases with no gene match: 4. CDR3 protein: CASSLTGGPQETQYF. CDR3 nucleotides: TGCGCCAGCAGCTTAACAGGGGGGCCCCAAGAGACCCAGTACTTC.

This clone was counted only a few times. V is TRBV7-2 and J is TRBJ2-5; 7 nucleotides align to TRBD2. CDR3 length: 14 residues. Per germline, CDR1 SGHTA and CDR2 FQGNSA. The J segment lost 5 bases and the V segment lost 4 bases, leaving 7 bases of the junction unmatched. CDR3 protein: CASSYNRGVETQYF. CDR3 sequence (DNA): TGTGCCAGCAGCTATAATCGGGGGGTGGAGACCCAGTACTTC.

This clone showed up just once. The chain joins TRBV7-2 to TRBJ2-7, with a weak D call TRBD1 (5 bases). The CDR3 is 15 residues long. Germline V gene lookup returns CDR1 SGHTA and CDR2 FQGNSA. Trimming left V 5 bases short and J 5 bases short, with 19 bases between. This chain's CDR3 is CASSLMGQGGNEQYF. The CDR3 DNA sequence: TGTGCCAGCAGCCTAATGGGCCAGGGCGGCAACGAGCAGTACTTC. Supplemented by reference TRBV7-2 and TRBJ2-7, the full variable domain reads GAGVSQSPSNKVTEKGKDVELRCDPISGHTALYWYRQSLGQGLEFLIYFQGNSAPDKSGLPSDRFSAERTGGSVSTLTIQRTQQEDSAVYLCASSLMGQGGNEQYFGPGTRLTVT.

This clone was found a few times. J is TRBJ2-1 and V is TRBV4-3, with D possibly TRBD2 on 6 matching bases. From germline, CDR1 is LGHNA and CDR2 YSLEER. The CDR3 is 20 residues long. V shed 0 bases and J shed 0 bases, with 21 bases lying between them. CDR3 protein: CASSQERHNPSGLSYNEQFF. The CDR3 region has the DNA TGCGCCAGCAGCCAAGAACGGCACAACCCCTCGGGACTCTCCTACAATGAGCAGTTCTTC.

CDR3 sequence reads: CASRKRTGAGGSYEQYF. The CDR3 DNA sequence: TGTGCCAGCAGAAAACGTACCGGGGCAGGGGGAAGCTACGAGCAGTACTTC. The rearrangement uses TRBV27 and TRBJ2-7, with 7 bases matching TRBD1. The ends lost 6 bases at V and 3 bases at J; junction bases unmatched: 17. Germline values: CDR1 MNHEY, CDR2 SMNVEV (reference sequence). The CDR3 contains 17 residues.

This clone was recorded a few times. The genes are TRBV4-2 and TRBJ1-4, with D unresolved. Between the trimmed V and J ends, which lost 0 bases and 8 bases, there was a span of 16 bases. Germline-derived CDR1 and CDR2 are LGHNA and YNFKEQ. The CDR3 sequence is 16 residues long. CDR3 sequence (DNA): TGTGCCAGCAGCCAAGAGGTCGGACGGGGTGGAGAAAAACTGTTTTTT. Translation gives CASSQEVGRGGEKLFF.

This clone was seen a handful of times. CDR3 protein: CASSVGGLAGGYDTQYF. The CDR3 coding sequence is TGTGCCAGCAGCGTAGGGGGACTAGCGGGAGGGTATGATACGCAGTATTTT. J is TRBJ2-3 and V is TRBV9; TRBD2 agrees at 16 bases. Germline CDR1 reads SGDLS; CDR2 reads YYNGEE. The CDR3 covers 17 residues. Trimming cost V 0 bases and J 6 bases; bases outside gene matches: 4.

The genes are TRBV5-1 and TRBJ2-1, with a tentative D call TRBD2 (5 bases). Trimming removed 0 bases at V and 7 bases at J, with 14 bases between. The CDR3 extends over 15 amino acids. Germline loops: CDR1 SGHRS, CDR2 YFSETQ. CDR3 amino acids: CASSLEGAPENEQFF. DNA for the CDR3: TGCGCCAGCAGCTTGGAGGGAGCTCCGGAGAATGAGCAGTTCTTC.